The 17 T cell receptor beta chains below all came from one sample that was sequenced in a study of T cell clonality in common variable immunodeficiency. Regarding the study as a whole: Reportedly, TCR beta sequences from common variable immunodeficiency showed fewer deletions and N-nucleotide insertions.

Sequencing used immunoSEQ multiplex PCR; TCRdb keeps in-frame clones, though not all of them. This sample's table has roughly 16,000 clones. These TCRs' antigens remain unknown. Sequencing input: peripheral blood mononuclear cells. These TCRs come from a human donor with common variable immunodeficiency.

About this clone itself: The CDR3 goes on 3 residues after the read ends, and that part is filled in from the germline J gene. The genes are TRBV9 and TRBJ1-2; D unresolved. The CDR3 totals 16 residues. CDR1 SGDLS and CDR2 YYNGEE come from the germline V gene. Trimming shortened V by 0 bases and J by 5 bases, and 17 bases separated the two germline ends. The part of the CDR3 DNA that was read is TGTGCCAGCAGCGTAGGTTCCCGAATTGGCAGGTATGGC. Residues: CASSVGSRIGRYG. The entire CDR3 is CASSVGSRIGRYGYTF.

To note about this clone: The read halts 3 residues ahead of the CDR3 end, with the missing end drawn from the germline J gene. This chain joins TRBV19 and TRBJ1-1; perhaps TRBD1 as D (6 bases). CDR1 and CDR2 (germline): LNHDA, SQIVND (reference sequence). Trimming left V 3 bases short and J 4 bases short, with 12 bases between. The length of the CDR3 is 14 residues. CDR3 DNA, as far as it was read: TGTGCCAGTAGTATGCAGGGGTGGGCCACTGAA. Protein product: CASSMQGWATE. The full CDR3 is CASSMQGWATEAFF.

About this clone: Sequencing ends 3 residues short of the CDR3 end; the germline J gene provides the rest. The V call is TRBV30, the J call TRBJ1-5; D is unresolved. The CDR3 loop spans 13 amino acids. Trimming pared 4 bases from V and 3 bases from J, leaving 10 bases between. Germline lookup yields CDR1 GTSNPN and CDR2 SVGIG (reference sequence). CDR3 residues: CAWTRSFNQPQHF. The part of the CDR3 DNA that was read is TGTGCCTGGACCAGGTCCTTCAATCAGCCC.

As to this clone: The CDR3 end is not reached by the read, which stops 3 residues before it; the germline J gene fills it in. This chain joins TRBV2 and TRBJ2-1; no clear D. V lost 6 bases and J 5 bases, leaving 5 bases between the germline ends. From germline, CDR1 is SNHLY and CDR2 FYNNEI. This CDR3 contains 11 residues. The CDR3 is CASRINNEQFF. CDR3 DNA, as far as it was read: TGTGCCAGCAGAATTAACAATGAG.

About this clone itself: The CDR3 end falls 3 residues outside the read, so it is completed with the germline J gene. The chain carries TRBV19 and TRBJ2-3; TRBD1 is a possible D gene (6 bases). CDR3 length: 15 amino acids. With 6 bases removed from V and 6 bases from J, the gap between germline ends came to 19 bases. The V gene's germline CDR1 is LNHDA and CDR2 SQIVND (reference sequence). The CDR3 protein is CASRRQVGAGDTQYF. The sequenced part of the CDR3 DNA is TGTGCCAGTAGGAGACAGGTCGGGGCAGGGGATACG.

Of note for this clone: Sequencing ends 3 residues short of the CDR3 end; the germline J gene provides the rest. This chain joins TRBV18 and TRBJ1-1; D perhaps matches TRBD1 (5 bases). Germline V lookup: CDR1 KGHSH, CDR2 LQKENI. V shed 3 bases and J shed 5 bases, with 16 bases lying between them. CDR3 length: 15 residues. The CDR3 protein is CASSPDQGSKTEAFF. CDR3 DNA (partial): TGTGCCAGCTCACCTGACCAGGGCTCGAAAACTGAA.

About this clone: The read ends 3 residues early relative to the CDR3; the germline J gene fills the gap. The chain employs TRBV29-1 and TRBJ2-5; 7 bases align to TRBD2. This CDR3 spans 12 amino acids. Unmatched junction bases numbered 6, after V lost 6 bases and J lost 5 bases. Germline CDR1 SQVTM, CDR2 ANQGSEA. The DNA read from the CDR3 is TGCAGCGTCAACGGGGGGTCCGAGACC. This codes for CSVNGGSET. In full, the CDR3 reads CSVNGGSETQYF.

Concerning this clone: The read ends 3 residues shy of where the CDR3 ends; the end is completed using the germline J gene. This sequence joins TRBV5-1 and TRBJ1-1, with a possible D match to TRBD1 (5 bases). CDR1 is SGHRS and CDR2 is YFSETQ in the germline V gene. This CDR3 has 14 amino acids. Trimming took off 4 bases at V and 4 bases at J, with 14 bases between the two ends. CDR3 sequence: CASSRERQFTEAFF. CDR3 DNA, as far as it was read: TGCGCCAGCAGCCGGGAAAGACAGTTCACTGAA. Using reference TRBV5-1 and TRBJ1-1 for the parts outside the CDR3, the full variable domain is KAGVTQTPRYLIKTRGQQVTLSCSPISGHRSVSWYQQTPGQGLQFLFEYFSETQRNKGNFPGRFSGRQFSNSRSEMNVSTLELGDSALYLCASSRERQFTEAFFGQGTRLTVV.

Turning to this clone: The CDR3 is cut off 3 residues early in the read; its end comes from the germline J gene. V and J are TRBV20-1 and TRBJ2-5, with D maybe TRBD1 (5 bases). The CDR3 runs 12 residues. Looked up from germline, CDR1 is DFQATT and CDR2 is SNEGSKA (reference sequence). V was clipped by 3 bases and J by 5 bases, with 10 bases between them. Incomplete CDR3 DNA: TGCAGTGCTAGGTGGCAGGGCGAGACC. This encodes CSARWQGET. The CDR3, in full, reads CSARWQGETQYF.

About this clone itself: The read stops 3 residues short of the end of the CDR3; the missing end is completed from the germline J gene. The chain uses TRBV11-2 and TRBJ2-1; D may be TRBD2 (6 bases). Trimming cost V 5 bases and J 4 bases, with 15 bases left between them. The CDR3 runs 15 residues. CDR1 and CDR2 from the germline V gene are SGHAT and FQNNGV. CDR3 bases read: TGTGCCAGCAGCCTGCCCCCGGCGGGGTACAATGAG. This gives the protein CASSLPPAGYNE. From start to end, the CDR3 is CASSLPPAGYNEQFF.

A remark on this clone: The sequence runs out 3 residues before the end of the CDR3; the remainder is reconstructed from the germline J gene. This chain links TRBV2 with TRBJ2-1; possible D gene TRBD2, 6 bases. Germline CDR1 is SNHLY and CDR2 is FYNNEI. V shed 6 bases and J shed 5 bases, with 14 bases lying between them. This CDR3 spans 14 amino acids. CDR3 sequence reads: CASRPGLRNNEQFF. The covered CDR3 bases are TGTGCCAGCAGGCCGGGACTTAGGAACAATGAG. Looking up the rest from reference TRBV2 and TRBJ2-1 gives the full variable domain: EPEVTQTPSHQVTQMGQEVILRCVPISNHLYFYWYRQILGQKVEFLVSFYNNEISEKSEIFDDQFSVERPDGSNFTLKIRSTKLEDSAMYFCASRPGLRNNEQFFGPGTRLTVL.

As for this clone: Sequencing ends 3 residues short of the CDR3 end; the germline J gene provides the rest. The rearrangement uses TRBV19 and TRBJ2-7; 9 nucleotides align to TRBD1. The V segment lost 5 bases and the J segment 2 bases; nucleotides outside the gene matches: 10. The CDR3 is made up of 16 amino acids. Germline V gene lookup returns CDR1 LNHDA and CDR2 SQIVND (reference sequence). The covered CDR3 bases are TGTGCCAGTAGTCAACTTCCGGGACAGGGACCCTACGAG. It specifies CASSQLPGQGPYE. In full, the CDR3 is CASSQLPGQGPYEQYF.

Remarks on this clone: The CDR3 end falls 3 residues outside the read, so it is completed with the germline J gene. This chain joins TRBV9 and TRBJ2-3; 8 nucleotides match TRBD2. J was trimmed by 3 bases and V by 6 bases; bases with no gene match: 6. CDR3 length equals 14 residues. Germline lookup yields CDR1 SGDLS and CDR2 YYNGEE. The CDR3 DNA, read in part, is TGTGCCAGCACCCTCGGGGGGGATACAGATACG. Its protein product is CASTLGGDTDT. The CDR3 as a whole reads CASTLGGDTDTQYF. The entire variable domain, with the rest obtained from reference TRBV9 and TRBJ2-3, is as follows: DSGVTQTPKHLITATGQRVTLRCSPRSGDLSVYWYQQSLDQGLQFLIQYYNGEERAKGNILERFSAQQFPDLHSELNLSSLELGDSALYFCASTLGGDTDTQYFGPGTRLTVL.

A word on this clone: Read sequence stops 3 residues before the CDR3 end, and the germline J gene provides the missing end. The V gene is TRBV28, the J gene TRBJ2-5; D perhaps matches TRBD1 (5 bases). This CDR3 spans 15 amino acids. Deletions cut 3 bases from V and 5 bases from J, with 16 bases between. CDR1 and CDR2 from the germline V gene are MDHEN and SYDVKM. The sequenced part of the CDR3 DNA is TGTGCCAGCAGTTTGAAGGGCAGGGTTTTCGAGACC. Its protein product is CASSLKGRVFET. The full CDR3 sequence reads CASSLKGRVFETQYF. The full variable domain, with the rest looked up from reference TRBV28 and TRBJ2-5, is DVKVTQSSRYLVKRTGEKVFLECVQDMDHENMFWYRQDPGLGLRLIYFSYDVKMKEKGDIPEGYSVSREKKERFSLILESASTNQTSMYLCASSLKGRVFETQYFGPGTRLLVL.

With regard to this clone: Coverage ceases 3 residues before the CDR3 finishes, and the germline J gene fills in the end. The chain is built from TRBV18 and TRBJ1-5; D gene ambiguous. This CDR3 has 13 residues. Germline CDR1 reads KGHSH; CDR2 reads LQKENI. V was cut by 2 bases and J by 4 bases, with 6 bases left in between. The part of the CDR3 DNA that was read is TGTGCCAGCTCACCAGAGGGTAATCAGCCC. Translation gives CASSPEGNQP. The complete CDR3 sequence is CASSPEGNQPQHF.

A word on this clone: The read finishes 3 residues shy of the CDR3 end, and the germline J gene is used to complete it. V and J are TRBV20-1 and TRBJ2-2, with 9 positions matching TRBD2. J lost 2 bases, V lost 6 bases, and 4 bases had no gene match. CDR1 and CDR2 from the germline V gene are DFQATT and SNEGSKA (reference sequence). The CDR3 runs 14 residues. CDR3 sequence: CSALAGANTGELFF. The sequenced CDR3 bases are TGCAGTGCCTTAGCGGGGGCAAACACCGGGGAG.

The part of the CDR3 DNA that was read is TGTGCCAGTACCGGACGGGGGTCGGGGGCAGATACG. Translating it yields CASTGRGSGADT. The full CDR3 reads CASTGRGSGADTQYF. V usage is TRBV19 and J usage is TRBJ2-3, with D possibly matching TRBD2 (6 bases). The CDR3 extends 3 residues past the end of the read, so its final part is completed from the germline J gene. Germline values: CDR1 LNHDA, CDR2 SQIVND (reference sequence). CDR3 length equals 15 residues. Between the trimmed V and J ends, which lost 7 bases and 4 bases, there was a span of 18 bases.